This T cell receptor (beta chain) was captured in a study of blood T cell repertoires in COVID-19. Study background: Acute and convalescent COVID-19 samples came from the United States, Italy and Spain.

Losses at the gene ends were 3 bases for V and 8 bases for J; bases not matched to a gene: 9. This CDR3 has 15 amino acids. The germline V gene has CDR1 SNHLY and CDR2 FYNNEI. In the authors' methods: Reference gene primer amplification gave estimated nucleated cell counts. Method: immunoSEQ multiplex PCR; TCRdb's copy keeps in-frame clones and lacks some. The V and J calls and clone size come from that table; D and trimming were worked out from the DNA. The sample holds 200,000 to 250,000 clones; around 87% are singletons and the top ten take around 2.8%. This receptor was taken from a woman aged 25 to 39 who had recovered from COVID-19. Sequences were obtained from peripheral blood. The chain recombines TRBV2 with TRBJ2-1; TRBD1 matches 8 bases. For the CDR3, the DNA is TGTGCCAGCAGTGACCTGCCAGGGGGCTGGGATGAGCAGTTCTTC. It encodes CASSDLPGGWDEQFF.